The present TCR beta chain was sequenced within a study of T cell changes during pregnancy in multiple sclerosis. The germline V and J ends were trimmed by 4 bases and 8 bases, with 14 bases remaining between them. Germline CDR1 reads MNHEY; CDR2 reads SMNVEV (reference sequence). The CDR3 spans 13 residues. This clone was observed once. Sequenced by immunoSEQ multiplex PCR; TCRdb stores in-frame clones only, minus some. The sample lists tens of thousands of clones; 90% to 95% were seen once. The starting material was CD4+ T cells from peripheral blood mononuclear cells, obtained in the second trimester of pregnancy. The TCR originated in a female donor with multiple sclerosis, enrolled in a pregnancy study. J is TRBJ1-2 and V is TRBV27, with D possibly being TRBD1 (6 bases). The CDR3 here is CASSYQQGDGYTF. The CDR3 DNA reads as TGTGCCAGCAGTTATCAACAGGGTGACGGCTACACCTTC.